Below are 31 T cell receptor beta chains sequenced from a single sample in a study of identical twins. One entry per CDR3 protein, called by TCRdb with MiXCR from the 5' RACE reads. The data contain around 490,000 distinct CDR3 sequences, approximately 20% of them singletons. These same records also appear under a second study, on yellow fever vaccine responses in identical twins.

Sequencing was done on a sample of CD4+ T cells sorted from blood. The receptor source for this set is a woman aged 18 to 35 in good health.

This clonotype was observed a few times. The chain is built from TRBV10-3 and TRBJ2-3, with D uncertain. Trimming removed 7 bases from V and 0 bases from J, with 5 bases in between. CDR1 is ENHRY, CDR2 SYGVKD, per germline. The CDR3 loop spans 12 amino acids. The CDR3 loop reads CAIKTSTDTQYF. CDR3 in DNA: TGTGCCATCAAGACGAGCACAGATACGCAGTATTTT.

The chain has TRBV5-1 and TRBJ2-7; D is unresolved. The germline V gene has CDR1 SGHRS and CDR2 YFSETQ. The germline V and J ends were trimmed by 1 base and 0 bases, with 17 bases remaining between them. The CDR3 loop spans 17 amino acids. CDR3 in amino acids: CASSLYPFPLSSYEQYF. The CDR3 DNA sequence: TGCGCCAGCAGCTTGTATCCGTTCCCCCTGAGCTCCTACGAGCAGTACTTC. Based on the CDR3 plus reference TRBV5-1 and TRBJ2-7, the full variable domain is KAGVTQTPRYLIKTRGQQVTLSCSPISGHRSVSWYQQTPGQGLQFLFEYFSETQRNKGNFPGRFSGRQFSNSRSEMNVSTLELGDSALYLCASSLYPFPLSSYEQYFGPGTRLTVT.

The J gene is TRBJ2-3, the V gene TRBV5-5; 8 bases align to TRBD2. V dropped 4 bases and J dropped 5; count of bases not matched to a gene: 12. The CDR3 length is 16 residues. Germline assignment: CDR1 SGHKS and CDR2 YYEKEE (reference sequence). CDR3: CASSRQPSGGEDTQYF. CDR3 DNA sequence: TGTGCCAGCAGCCGCCAGCCCAGCGGGGGTGAAGATACGCAGTATTTT. Combining the CDR3 with reference TRBV5-5 and TRBJ2-3 gives the whole variable domain DAGVTQSPTHLIKTRGQQVTLRCSPISGHKSVSWYQQVLGQGPQFIFQYYEKEERGRGNFPDRFSARQFPNYSSELNVNALLLGDSALYLCASSRQPSGGEDTQYFGPGTRLTVL.

This clonotype appeared a few times. The rearrangement joins TRBV3-1 to TRBJ2-1, with D unresolved. The germline V and J ends were trimmed by 0 bases and 2 bases, with 14 bases remaining between them. CDR3 length equals 17 residues. Germline CDR1 LGHDT, CDR2 YNNKEL (reference sequence). The CDR3 sequence is CASSQDGRQGPYNEQFF. DNA for the CDR3: TGTGCCAGCAGCCAAGATGGAAGACAAGGGCCCTACAATGAGCAGTTCTTC.

The CDR3 DNA reads TGCGCCAGCAGCTCGGGGACTAGTGGCACCGGGGAGCTGTTTTTT. The encoded protein is CASSSGTSGTGELFF. This sequence joins TRBV5-1 and TRBJ2-2; 8 nucleotides agree with TRBD2. The CDR3 contains 15 residues. CDR1 and CDR2 from the germline V gene are SGHRS and YFSETQ. V was pared by 3 bases and J by 4 bases, with 5 bases of the junction left unmatched.

The chain uses TRBV24-1 and TRBJ2-7; 14 positions match TRBD2. The CDR3 has 16 residues. The V gene end was trimmed by 0 bases and the J gene end by 5 bases; junction bases not matched to a gene: 2. Germline V gene lookup returns CDR1 KGHDR and CDR2 SFDVKD. The DNA of the CDR3 is TGTGCCACCAGTGATTTGGGGACTAGCGGGAGTCACGAGCAGTACTTC. Protein sequence: CATSDLGTSGSHEQYF.

The genes are TRBV7-6 and TRBJ1-3; 7 bases match TRBD1. Trimming took 5 bases from V and 2 from J; bases not matched to a gene: 12. The CDR3 loop spans 17 amino acids. In germline, CDR1 is SGHVS, CDR2 FNYEAQ. CDR3 residues: CASSLGGATGAGNTIYF. The CDR3 DNA reads TGTGCCAGCAGCCTAGGTGGGGCCACAGGGGCTGGAAACACCATATATTTT. Variable domain in full (rest from reference TRBV7-6 and TRBJ1-3): GAGVSQSPRYKVTKRGQDVALRCDPISGHVSLYWYRQALGQGPEFLTYFNYEAQQDKSGLPNDRFSAERPEGSISTLTIQRTEQRDSAMYRCASSLGGATGAGNTIYFGEGSWLTVV.

This clonotype was detected only once. The V and J genes are TRBV10-3 and TRBJ2-1; D possibly matches TRBD1 or TRBD2 (8 bases each). V was shortened by 10 bases and J by 1 base, with 17 bases between the two germline ends. This CDR3 has 15 residues. Germline assignment: CDR1 ENHRY and CDR2 SYGVKD. CDR3 protein: CATERGTGSYNEQFF. The CDR3 DNA follows: TGTGCCACCGAGCGGGGGACAGGTTCCTACAATGAGCAGTTCTTC.

The CDR3 loop is CSASRPLQETQYF. CDR3 nucleotide sequence: TGCAGTGCTAGCCGTCCCCTACAAGAGACCCAGTACTTC. The rearrangement uses TRBV20-1 and TRBJ2-5, with no clear D. The CDR3 loop spans 13 amino acids. V shed 3 bases and J shed 2 bases, with 10 bases lying between them. Germline-derived CDR1 and CDR2 are DFQATT and SNEGSKA (reference sequence).

The chain combines TRBV20-1 with TRBJ2-7; D possibly corresponds to TRBD1 (5 bases). The germline V gene encodes CDR1 DFQATT and CDR2 SNEGSKA (reference sequence). V was pared by 1 base and J by 4 bases, with 11 bases between. The CDR3 is 13 amino acids. CDR3 in DNA: TGCAGTGCTAGAGGACAGCCAACTTACGAGCAGTACGTC. This gives the protein CSARGQPTYEQYV.

This clonotype was detected a few times. The V call is TRBV7-9, the J call TRBJ2-6; 9 nucleotides agree with TRBD1. The CDR3 is 17 amino acids. V gave up 3 bases and J gave up 0 bases; unmatched junction bases: 3. Germline-derived CDR1 and CDR2 are SEHNR and FQNEAQ (reference sequence). This CDR3 is CASSLGQGSSGANVLTF. CDR3 coding DNA: TGTGCCAGCAGCTTGGGACAGGGCAGCTCTGGGGCCAACGTCCTGACTTTC.

This clonotype was recorded once. V gene TRBV5-1 combines with J gene TRBJ2-3; weak D call: TRBD1 (5 bases). The germline V gene encodes CDR1 SGHRS and CDR2 YFSETQ. Trimming pared 3 bases from V and 0 bases from J, leaving 14 bases between. CDR3 length: 16 residues. The DNA of the CDR3 is TGCGCCAGCAGCTGGACGACAGATACTAGCACAGATACGCAGTATTTT. Encoded protein: CASSWTTDTSTDTQYF.

The V gene is TRBV7-6, the J gene TRBJ2-3, with 7 bases lining up with TRBD2. V lost 3 bases to trimming and J lost 0 bases; unmatched junction nucleotides: 6. The CDR3 spans 16 residues. The germline V gene has CDR1 SGHVS and CDR2 FNYEAQ. CDR3 region: CASSFGTITSTDTQYF. CDR3 nucleotides: TGTGCCAGCAGCTTTGGGACTATCACTAGCACAGATACGCAGTATTTT.

The chain uses TRBV20-1 and TRBJ2-3; TRBD1 agrees at 9 bases. This CDR3 spans 14 amino acids. CDR1 is DFQATT, CDR2 SNEGSKA, per germline (reference sequence). With 6 bases clipped from V and 6 bases from J, the junction kept 10 bases outside the gene matches. The CDR3 sequence: CSASRDREGDTQYF. The CDR3 DNA reads TGCAGTGCCTCCCGGGACAGGGAAGGCGATACGCAGTATTTT.

In this sample, this clonotype turned up a few times. The chain combines TRBV3-1 with TRBJ2-2; D possibly corresponds to TRBD2 (5 bases). Trimming left V 6 bases short and J 5 bases short, with 13 bases between. From germline, CDR1 is LGHDT and CDR2 YNNKEL (reference sequence). This CDR3 contains 14 residues. CDR3 in DNA: TGTGCCAGCAGAGTGGCGGGTCTGACCGGGGAGCTGTTTTTT. This sequence encodes CASRVAGLTGELFF.

The chain combines TRBV7-9 with TRBJ2-3; maybe TRBD2 (6 bases). The length of the CDR3 is 16 residues. Looked up from germline, CDR1 is SEHNR and CDR2 is FQNEAQ (reference sequence). The V end was cut by 4 bases, the J end by 0 bases, with 14 bases between. The CDR3 spells CASSYGAGPSTDTQYF. CDR3 DNA sequence: TGTGCCAGCAGCTATGGGGCGGGACCTAGCACAGATACGCAGTATTTT.

This clonotype was recorded many times. The chain joins TRBV20-1 to TRBJ2-1; D unresolved. Germline CDR1 and CDR2: DFQATT and SNEGSKA (reference sequence). This CDR3 has 10 residues. The V gene lost 6 bases and the J gene lost 8 bases, with 8 bases spanning the gap. In DNA, the CDR3 is TGCAGTGCCCGCCGGGATGAGCAGTTCTTC. Translating it yields CSARRDEQFF.

This clonotype was recorded many times. The rearrangement joins TRBV7-6 to TRBJ2-3; D might be TRBD1 (5 bases). The V end was cut by 2 bases, the J end by 5 bases, with 8 bases between. This CDR3 has 13 amino acids. Germline assignment: CDR1 SGHVS and CDR2 FNYEAQ. CDR3 DNA sequence: TGTGCCAGCAGCTTAAGTAGGGGAGATACGCAGTATTTT. The encoded protein is CASSLSRGDTQYF.

The chain employs TRBV20-1 and TRBJ2-7; 11 positions match TRBD1. CDR1 and CDR2 from the germline V gene are DFQATT and SNEGSKA (reference sequence). The length of the CDR3 is 15 residues. The V gene end was trimmed by 3 bases and the J gene end by 2 bases; junction bases not matched to a gene: 6. CDR3 amino acids: CSARSPGQGAYEQYV. The CDR3 DNA reads TGCAGTGCTAGGAGTCCGGGACAGGGGGCCTACGAGCAGTACGTC.

This chain connects TRBV10-3 to TRBJ1-5, with 10 bases matching TRBD1. CDR1 ENHRY and CDR2 SYGVKD come from the germline V gene. The CDR3 extends over 14 amino acids. The ends lost 6 bases at V and 3 bases at J; junction bases unmatched: 2. The CDR3 nucleotides are TGTGCCATCAGGGGGACAGGGGACAATCAGCCCCAGCATTTT. Translation gives CAIRGTGDNQPQHF.

J is TRBJ2-7 and V is TRBV20-1; 14 positions agree with TRBD2. V trimming: 6 bases; J trimming: 2 bases; junction bases outside the gene matches: 6. CDR3 size: 15 residues. Germline V lookup: CDR1 DFQATT, CDR2 SNEGSKA (reference sequence). In nucleotides, the CDR3 is TGCAGTGCCCCGGGGACTAGCGGGAGAGCCTACGAGCAGTACTTC. This encodes CSAPGTSGRAYEQYF.

The table lists this clonotype with a few counts. V and J are TRBV29-1 and TRBJ2-2; D is ambiguous. The CDR3 consists of 14 residues. The V end lost 8 bases, the J end lost 8 bases, and 21 bases lay between the germline ends. The V gene's germline CDR1 is SQVTM and CDR2 ANQGSEA. The CDR3 is CSSRTDAFPGELFF. The CDR3 region has the DNA TGCAGCTCTCGAACGGACGCATTCCCGGGGGAGCTGTTTTTT.

The chain has TRBV15 and TRBJ2-7; D is possibly TRBD1 or TRBD2 (5 bases each). Germline values: CDR1 LNHNV, CDR2 YYDKDF (reference sequence). Trimming left V 1 base short and J 3 bases short, with 10 bases between. The CDR3 length is 14 residues. This CDR3 reads CATSRAGPGYEQYF. The CDR3 DNA follows: TGTGCCACCAGCAGAGCGGGACCAGGCTACGAGCAGTACTTC.

The chain recombines TRBV10-2 with TRBJ2-5, with TRBD1 matching over 9 bases. CDR1 WSHSY and CDR2 SAAADI come from the germline V gene. The V and J ends lost 7 bases and 4 bases, in that order; junction bases with no gene match: 7. This CDR3 region has 14 residues. The CDR3 loop reads CASNPGQGTETQYF. The CDR3 nucleotides are TGCGCCAGCAACCCGGGACAGGGCACAGAGACCCAGTACTTC.

This clonotype turned up a few times. The rearrangement uses TRBV20-1 and TRBJ2-6, with D unresolved. There are 13 residues in the CDR3. Germline-derived CDR1 and CDR2 are DFQATT and SNEGSKA (reference sequence). The CDR3 DNA is TGCAGATACCCGCGGTCTGGGGCCAACGTCCTGACTTTC. This gives the protein CRYPRSGANVLTF.

The chain combines TRBV19 with TRBJ1-1, with D uncertain. V was pared by 5 bases and J by 0 bases, with 7 bases between. The CDR3 totals 13 residues. Germline V gene lookup returns CDR1 LNHDA and CDR2 SQIVND (reference sequence). CDR3 bases: TGTGCCAGTAGTTCGGGAATGAACACTGAAGCTTTCTTT. This sequence encodes CASSSGMNTEAFF.

The chain employs TRBV12-3 or TRBV12-4 and TRBJ2-7, with a tentative D call TRBD2 (6 bases). V was pared by 7 bases and J by 2 bases, with 18 bases between. CDR3 length equals 15 residues. The CDR3 region has the DNA TGTGCCAGCACCCCCTCCTTAGCGGCAGCCTACGAGCAGTACTTC. It encodes CASTPSLAAAYEQYF.

This rearrangement joins TRBV7-8 to TRBJ2-4; D unresolved. This CDR3 is 15 amino acids long. Trimming removed 5 bases at V and 0 bases at J, with 11 bases between. Germline V gene sequence: CDR1 SGHVS, CDR2 FQNEAQ. CDR3 residues: CASSPWELAKNIQYF. DNA of the CDR3: TGTGCCAGCAGCCCGTGGGAACTAGCCAAAAACATTCAGTACTTC.

In its sample, this clonotype was seen a few times. J is TRBJ2-4 and V is TRBV11-3; D call uncertain. The germline V gene has CDR1 SGHNT and CDR2 YENEEA. The ends were cut back, 5 bases at V and 0 bases at J, with 8 bases in the middle. This CDR3 contains 14 residues. CDR3 protein: CASSRQEAKNIQYF. In DNA, the CDR3 is TGTGCCAGCAGCCGCCAAGAAGCCAAAAACATTCAGTACTTC.

This rearrangement joins TRBV24-1 to TRBJ2-6, with 8 positions matching TRBD2. The CDR3 consists of 18 residues. Trimming removed 5 bases from V and 0 bases from J; junction bases left unmatched: 8. Germline CDR1 is KGHDR and CDR2 is SFDVKD. The CDR3 region is CATSGGSGISSGANVLTF. The DNA of the CDR3 is TGTGCCACCAGTGGGGGTAGCGGGATCTCCTCTGGGGCCAACGTCCTGACTTTC.

Only a few counts were recorded for this clonotype. J is TRBJ2-1 and V is TRBV7-2; 7 nucleotides line up with TRBD2. Germline V CDR1 and CDR2: SGHTA, FQGNSA. The CDR3 extends over 15 amino acids. V lost 5 bases and J lost 5; bases outside the gene matches: 9. CDR3 sequence reads: CASSARLATNNEQFF. The CDR3 DNA sequence: TGTGCCAGCAGCGCCCGACTAGCCACCAACAATGAGCAGTTCTTC.